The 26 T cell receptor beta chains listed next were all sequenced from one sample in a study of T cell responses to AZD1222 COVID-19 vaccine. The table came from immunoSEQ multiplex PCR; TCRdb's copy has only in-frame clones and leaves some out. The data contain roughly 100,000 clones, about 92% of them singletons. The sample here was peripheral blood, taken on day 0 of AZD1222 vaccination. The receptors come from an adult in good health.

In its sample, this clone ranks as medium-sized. Written as DNA, the CDR3 is TGTGCCAGCAGTAATCAGGGTTCTGGGGCCAACGTCCTGACTTTC. This codes for CASSNQGSGANVLTF. The chain links TRBV28 to TRBJ2-6; D is perhaps TRBD1 (5 bases). The CDR3 contains 15 residues. Germline values: CDR1 MDHEN, CDR2 SYDVKM. The V end was cut by 5 bases, the J end by 1 base, with 9 bases between.

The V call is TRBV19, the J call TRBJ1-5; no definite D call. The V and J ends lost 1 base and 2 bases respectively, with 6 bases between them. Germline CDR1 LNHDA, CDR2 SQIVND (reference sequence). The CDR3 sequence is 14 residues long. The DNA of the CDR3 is TGTGCCAGTAGTATAGGTACAGGCAATCAGCCCCAGCATTTT. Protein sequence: CASSIGTGNQPQHF.

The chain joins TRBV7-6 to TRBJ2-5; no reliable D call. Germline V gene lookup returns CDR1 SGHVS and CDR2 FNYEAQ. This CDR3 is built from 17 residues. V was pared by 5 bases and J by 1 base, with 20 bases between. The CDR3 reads CASSPQIWIVLQETQYF. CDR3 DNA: TGTGCCAGCAGCCCACAGATTTGGATCGTACTCCAAGAGACCCAGTACTTC.

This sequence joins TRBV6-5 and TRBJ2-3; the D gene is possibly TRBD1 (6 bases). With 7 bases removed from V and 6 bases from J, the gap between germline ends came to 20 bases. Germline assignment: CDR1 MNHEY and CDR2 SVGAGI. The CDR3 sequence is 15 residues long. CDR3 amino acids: CASKPGQGIGDTQYF. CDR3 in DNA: TGTGCCAGCAAACCGGGACAAGGAATAGGGGATACGCAGTATTTT.

This CDR3 is CASSYPLTPHTGELFF. CDR3 nucleotide sequence: TGTGCCAGCAGTTACCCCCTGACTCCTCACACCGGGGAGCTGTTTTTT. The J gene is TRBJ2-2, the V gene TRBV6-2 or TRBV6-3, with no clear D. This CDR3 is built from 16 residues. V gave up 2 bases and J gave up 3 bases, with 13 bases separating them. CDR1 is MNHEY, CDR2 SVGEGT, per germline.

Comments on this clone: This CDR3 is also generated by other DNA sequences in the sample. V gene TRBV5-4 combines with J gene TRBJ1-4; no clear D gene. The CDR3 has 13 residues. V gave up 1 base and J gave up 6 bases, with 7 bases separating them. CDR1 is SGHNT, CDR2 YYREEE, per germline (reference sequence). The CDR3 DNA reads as TGTGCCAGCAGCTTGTGGGGTGATGAAAAACTGTTTTTT. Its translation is CASSLWGDEKLFF.

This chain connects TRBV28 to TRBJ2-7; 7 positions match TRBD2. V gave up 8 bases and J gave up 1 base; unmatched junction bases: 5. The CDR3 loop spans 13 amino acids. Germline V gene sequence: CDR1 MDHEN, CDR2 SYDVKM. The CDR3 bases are TGTGCCAGCTGGGGGGGGAAGTCCTACGAGCAGTACTTC. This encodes CASWGGKSYEQYF.

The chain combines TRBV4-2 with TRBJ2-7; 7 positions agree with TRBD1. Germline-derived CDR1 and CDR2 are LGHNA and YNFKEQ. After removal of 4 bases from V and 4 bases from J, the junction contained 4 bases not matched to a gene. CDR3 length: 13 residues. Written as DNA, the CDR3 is TGTGCCAGCAGCCCGCAGGGGGATTACGAGCAGTACTTC. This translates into CASSPQGDYEQYF.

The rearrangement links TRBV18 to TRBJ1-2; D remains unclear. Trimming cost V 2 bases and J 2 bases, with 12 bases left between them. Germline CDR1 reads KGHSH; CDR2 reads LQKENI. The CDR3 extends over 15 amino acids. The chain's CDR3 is CASSPDWGGNYGYTF. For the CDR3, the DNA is TGTGCCAGCTCACCAGACTGGGGAGGGAACTATGGCTACACCTTC.

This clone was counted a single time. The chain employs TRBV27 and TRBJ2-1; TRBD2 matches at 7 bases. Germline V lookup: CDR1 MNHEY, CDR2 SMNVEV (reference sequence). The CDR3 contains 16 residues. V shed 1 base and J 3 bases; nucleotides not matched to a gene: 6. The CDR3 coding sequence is TGTGCCAGCAGTTTATGGGGTGGGGGGGACTACAATGAGCAGTTCTTC. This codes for CASSLWGGGDYNEQFF.

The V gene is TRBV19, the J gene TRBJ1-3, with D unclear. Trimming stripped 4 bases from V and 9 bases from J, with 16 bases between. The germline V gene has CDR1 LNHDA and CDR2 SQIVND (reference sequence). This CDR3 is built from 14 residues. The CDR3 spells CASSTEGRGVTIYF. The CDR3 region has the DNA TGTGCCAGTAGTACCGAGGGCCGTGGAGTCACCATATATTTT. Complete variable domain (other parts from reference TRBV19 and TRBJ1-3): DGGITQSPKYLFRKEGQNVTLSCEQNLNHDAMYWYRQDPGQGLRLIYYSQIVNDFQKGDIAEGYSVSREKKESFPLTVTSAQKNPTAFYLCASSTEGRGVTIYFGEGSWLTVV.

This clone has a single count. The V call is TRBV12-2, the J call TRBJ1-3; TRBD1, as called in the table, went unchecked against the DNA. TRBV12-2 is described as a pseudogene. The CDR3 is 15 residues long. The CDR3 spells CASRPKALQGDTIYF. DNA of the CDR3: TGTGCAAGTCGCCCCAAGGCTTTACAGGGTGACACCATATATTTT.

In nucleotides, the CDR3 is TGTGCCAGCAGTCACCTAGTGGACCGTACTGGGGAAGCTTTCTTT. As protein: CASSHLVDRTGEAFF. V and J are TRBV27 and TRBJ1-1; the D is unclear. Looked up from germline, CDR1 is MNHEY and CDR2 is SMNVEV (reference sequence). V was pared by 5 bases and J by 8 bases, with 21 bases between. The CDR3 covers 15 residues.

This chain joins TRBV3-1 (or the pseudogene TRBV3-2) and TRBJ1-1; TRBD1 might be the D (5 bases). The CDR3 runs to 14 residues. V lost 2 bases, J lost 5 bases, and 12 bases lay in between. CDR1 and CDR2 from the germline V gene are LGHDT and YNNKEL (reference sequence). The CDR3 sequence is CASSQIGGGTEAFF. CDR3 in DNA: TGTGCCAGCAGCCAAATTGGGGGGGGGACTGAAGCTTTCTTT.

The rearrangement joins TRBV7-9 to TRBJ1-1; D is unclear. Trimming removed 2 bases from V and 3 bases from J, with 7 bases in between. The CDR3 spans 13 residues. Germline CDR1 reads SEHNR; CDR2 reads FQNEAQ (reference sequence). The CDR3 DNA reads TGTGCCAGCAGCTTAAGAAGGGACACTGAAGCTTTCTTT. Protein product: CASSLRRDTEAFF.

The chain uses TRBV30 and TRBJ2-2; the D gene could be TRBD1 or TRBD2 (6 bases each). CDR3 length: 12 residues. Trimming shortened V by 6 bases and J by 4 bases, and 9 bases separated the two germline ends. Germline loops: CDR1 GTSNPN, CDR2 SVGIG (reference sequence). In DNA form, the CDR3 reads TGTGCCTGCGGAGGGGGCACCGGGGAGCTGTTTTTT. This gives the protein CACGGGTGELFF.

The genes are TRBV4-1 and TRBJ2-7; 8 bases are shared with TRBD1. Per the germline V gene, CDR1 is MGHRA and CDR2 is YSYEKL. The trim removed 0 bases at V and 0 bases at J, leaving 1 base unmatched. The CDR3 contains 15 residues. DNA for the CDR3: TGCGCCAGCAGCCAAGAGGACAGGGACTCCTACGAGCAGTACTTC. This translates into CASSQEDRDSYEQYF.

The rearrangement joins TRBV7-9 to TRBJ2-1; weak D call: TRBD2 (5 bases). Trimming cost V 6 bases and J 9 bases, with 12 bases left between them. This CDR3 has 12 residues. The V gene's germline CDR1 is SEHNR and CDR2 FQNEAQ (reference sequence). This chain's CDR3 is CASSPASGEQFF. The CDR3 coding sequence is TGTGCCAGCAGTCCAGCCAGCGGTGAGCAGTTCTTC.

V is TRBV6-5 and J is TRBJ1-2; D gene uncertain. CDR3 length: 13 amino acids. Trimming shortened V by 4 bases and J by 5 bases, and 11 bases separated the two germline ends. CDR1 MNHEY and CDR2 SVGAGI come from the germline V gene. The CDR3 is CASSFLETYGYTF. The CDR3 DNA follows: TGTGCCAGCAGTTTCTTGGAGACATATGGCTACACCTTC.

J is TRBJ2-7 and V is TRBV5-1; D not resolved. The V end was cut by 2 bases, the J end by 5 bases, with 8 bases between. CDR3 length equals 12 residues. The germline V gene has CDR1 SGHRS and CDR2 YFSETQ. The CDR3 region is CASSLGFDEQYF. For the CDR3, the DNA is TGCGCCAGCAGCTTAGGGTTCGACGAGCAGTACTTC. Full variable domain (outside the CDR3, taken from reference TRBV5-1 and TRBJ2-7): KAGVTQTPRYLIKTRGQQVTLSCSPISGHRSVSWYQQTPGQGLQFLFEYFSETQRNKGNFPGRFSGRQFSNSRSEMNVSTLELGDSALYLCASSLGFDEQYFGPGTRLTVT.

CDR3 amino acids: CASSPPAWQGYTF. The CDR3 DNA sequence: TGTGCCAGCTCACCACCGGCGTGGCAAGGCTACACCTTC. The chain recombines TRBV18 with TRBJ1-2; D is ambiguous. CDR1 is KGHSH and CDR2 is LQKENI in the germline V gene. This CDR3 region has 13 residues. Trimming pared 0 bases from V and 8 bases from J, leaving 10 bases between.

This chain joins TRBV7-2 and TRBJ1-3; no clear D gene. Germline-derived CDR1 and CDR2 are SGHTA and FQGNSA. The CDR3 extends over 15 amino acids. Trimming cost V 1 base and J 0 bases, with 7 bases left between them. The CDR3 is CASSLGTSSGNTIYF. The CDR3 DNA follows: TGTGCCAGCAGCTTAGGCACGAGCTCTGGAAACACCATATATTTT.

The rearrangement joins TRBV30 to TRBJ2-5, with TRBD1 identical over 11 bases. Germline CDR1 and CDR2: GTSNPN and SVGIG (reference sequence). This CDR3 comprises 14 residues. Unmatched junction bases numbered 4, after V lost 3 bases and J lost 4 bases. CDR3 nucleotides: TGTGCCTGGAGGGGACAGGGGGGAGGAGAGACCCAGTACTTC. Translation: CAWRGQGGGETQYF.

Written as DNA, the CDR3 is TGTGCCAGCAGCTTAGGAGGGGAATGGGGTGAAGCTTTCTTT. Its protein product is CASSLGGEWGEAFF. The J gene is TRBJ1-1, the V gene TRBV7-6; tentative D call: TRBD1 (5 bases). This CDR3 spans 14 amino acids. Trimming cost V 1 base and J 7 bases, with 13 bases left between them. The germline V gene has CDR1 SGHVS and CDR2 FNYEAQ.

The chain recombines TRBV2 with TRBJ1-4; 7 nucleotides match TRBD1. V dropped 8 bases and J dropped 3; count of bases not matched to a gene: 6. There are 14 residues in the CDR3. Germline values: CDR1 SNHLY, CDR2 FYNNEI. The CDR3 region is CASVGQEPNEKLFF. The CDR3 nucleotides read TGTGCCAGCGTTGGACAGGAGCCTAATGAAAAACTGTTTTTT.

CDR3 region: CASSQRTQGAYTF. The DNA for the CDR3 is TGTGCCAGCAGCCAACGAACACAGGGGGCCTACACCTTC. The genes are TRBV3-1 (or the pseudogene TRBV3-2) and TRBJ1-2; 9 nucleotides align to TRBD1. CDR1 LGHDT and CDR2 YNNKEL come from the germline V gene (reference sequence). The CDR3 is 13 amino acids. V dropped 2 bases and J dropped 10; count of bases not matched to a gene: 5.